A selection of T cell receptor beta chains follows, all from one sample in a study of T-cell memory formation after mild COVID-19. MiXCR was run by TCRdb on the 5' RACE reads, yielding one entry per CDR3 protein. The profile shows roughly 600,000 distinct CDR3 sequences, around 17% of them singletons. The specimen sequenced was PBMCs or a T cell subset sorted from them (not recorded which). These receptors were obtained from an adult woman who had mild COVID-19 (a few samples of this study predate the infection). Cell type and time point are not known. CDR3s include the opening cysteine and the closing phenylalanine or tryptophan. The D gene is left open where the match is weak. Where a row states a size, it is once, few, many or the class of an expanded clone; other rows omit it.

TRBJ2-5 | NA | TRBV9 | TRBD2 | TGTGCCAGCAGCGTACGGAGCGGGAGGACACAAGAGACCCAGTACTTC | CASSVRSGRTQETQYF
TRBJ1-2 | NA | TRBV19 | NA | TGTGCCAGTCAAACGAATACGAGGGATGGCTACACCTTC | CASQTNTRDGYTF
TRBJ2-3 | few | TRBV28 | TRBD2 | TGTGCCAGCAGTTCTACAAAGGGACTAGCGGGAGAATCTACGCAGTATTTT | CASSSTKGLAGESTQYF
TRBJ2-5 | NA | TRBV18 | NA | TGTGCCAGCTCACCACCAATCCAAGAGACCCAGTACTTC | CASSPPIQETQYF
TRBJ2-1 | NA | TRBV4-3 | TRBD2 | TGCGCCAGCAGCCAAGATACTAGCGGGGTCAGTAGCTCCTACAATGAGCAGTTCTTC | CASSQDTSGVSSSYNEQFF
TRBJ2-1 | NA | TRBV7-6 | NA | TGTGCCAGCACCCAGTCAGTGGGACACAATGAGCAGTTCTTC | CASTQSVGHNEQFF
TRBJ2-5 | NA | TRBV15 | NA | TGTGCCACCAGCAAAGGACAAGACTTGTGGGAGACCCAGTACTTC | CATSKGQDLWETQYF
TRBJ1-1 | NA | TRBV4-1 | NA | TGCGCCAGCAGCCAGACGGGGTCCACTGAAGCTTTCTTT | CASSQTGSTEAFF
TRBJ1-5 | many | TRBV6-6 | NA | TGTGCCAGCAGTTGGGTGGACAGTATCAATCAGCCCCAGCATTTT | CASSWVDSINQPQHF
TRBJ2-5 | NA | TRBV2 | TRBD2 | TGTGCCAGCAACGGGGGGAAAGAGACCCAGTACTTC | CASNGGKETQYF
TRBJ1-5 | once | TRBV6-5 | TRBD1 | TGTGCCAGCAGGCGGACAGGGGGCTCGAGCAATCAGCCCCAGCATTTT | CASRRTGGSSNQPQHF
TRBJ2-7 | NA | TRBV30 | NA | TGTGCCTGGATCGGGAGACAGACCTACGAGCAGTACTTC | CAWIGRQTYEQYF
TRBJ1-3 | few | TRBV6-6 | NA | TGTGCCAGCAGTTACGGGGGCGGCCCGGATTTT | CASSYGGGPDF
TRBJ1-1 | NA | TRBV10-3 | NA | TGTGCCATCAGTGAGCCCCCCGGGACATTGAACACTGAAGCTTTCTTT | CAISEPPGTLNTEAFF
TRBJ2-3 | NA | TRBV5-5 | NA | TGTGCCAGCAGCTTGGAGCGGGCAGATACGCAGTATTTT | CASSLERADTQYF
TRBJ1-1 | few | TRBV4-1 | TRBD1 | TGCGCCAGCAGCCAAGGCAGGGACAGGCTTAACACTGAAGCTTTCTTT | CASSQGRDRLNTEAFF
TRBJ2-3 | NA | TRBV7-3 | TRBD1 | TGTGCCAGCAGTCGCCTCCGGGACAGTGCAGATACGCGGTATTTT | CASSRLRDSADTRYF
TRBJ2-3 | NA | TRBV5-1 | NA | TGCGCCAGCAGCCACGGAACAGATACGCAGTATTTT | CASSHGTDTQYF
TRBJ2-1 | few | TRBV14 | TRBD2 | TGTGCCAGCAGCCCGAGGGCACTAGCGGGAGGTGGGCAGTTCTTC | CASSPRALAGGGQFF
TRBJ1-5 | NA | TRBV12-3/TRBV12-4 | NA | TGTGCCAGCTGTATGGGTGGGGGGCTCGGTCAGCCCCAGCATTTT | CASCMGGGLGQPQHF
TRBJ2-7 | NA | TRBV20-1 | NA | TGCAGTGCGTTAAAGGGGACTGCCCCCTACGAGCAGTACTTC | CSALKGTAPYEQYF
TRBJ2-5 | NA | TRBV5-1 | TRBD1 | TGCGCCAGCAGCTGGTCGGGACAGCAAGAGACCCAGTACTTC | CASSWSGQQETQYF
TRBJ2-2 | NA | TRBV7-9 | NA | TGTGCCAGCATCCGGCCAGGGGCCACCGGGGAGCTGTTTTTT | CASIRPGATGELFF
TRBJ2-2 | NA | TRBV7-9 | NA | TGTGCCAGCAGCCTTGGAGTTGAGCTGTTTTTT | CASSLGVELFF
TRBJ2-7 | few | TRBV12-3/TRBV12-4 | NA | TGTGCCAGCAGTACCCCTAGACAGACTTACGAGCAGTACTTC | CASSTPRQTYEQYF
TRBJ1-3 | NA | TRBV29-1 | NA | TGCAGCGTTTTAGGGGAAGGGACTGGAAACACCATATATTTT | CSVLGEGTGNTIYF
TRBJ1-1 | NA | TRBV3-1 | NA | TGTGCCAGCAGCCAAGACCTAGTGAACACTGAAGCTTTCTTT | CASSQDLVNTEAFF
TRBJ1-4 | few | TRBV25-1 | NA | TGTGCCAGCAGTGAATCCACGGTAACTTCTAGAAAACTGTTTTTT | CASSESTVTSRKLFF
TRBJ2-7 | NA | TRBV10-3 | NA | TGTGCCATCAGTGAAATTTGGTTGGGGTCCGGCCGCTCAGGGTACGAGCAGTACTTC | CAISEIWLGSGRSGYEQYF
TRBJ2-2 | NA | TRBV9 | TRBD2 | TGTGCCAGCAGCGTAGCTCCCGGGGGGGACCGTCGTGCCGGGGAGCTGTTTTTT | CASSVAPGGDRRAGELFF
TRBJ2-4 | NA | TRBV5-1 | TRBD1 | TGCGCCAGCAGCTTGGGACCTACAGGGGTCGGTGGCATTCAGTACTTC | CASSLGPTGVGGIQYF
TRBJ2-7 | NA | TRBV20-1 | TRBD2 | TGCAGTGCTCCCCTGGTCGATGGGGGGGCCTACGAGCAGTACTTC | CSAPLVDGGAYEQYF
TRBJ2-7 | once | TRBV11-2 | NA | TGTGCCAGCAGCTTATTAGGGGGAACTCCTCCCGACTACGAGCAGTACTTC | CASSLLGGTPPDYEQYF
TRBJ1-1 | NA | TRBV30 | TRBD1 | TGTGCCTGGGGGCGAGGGGGCGCTGAAGCTTTCTTT | CAWGRGGAEAFF
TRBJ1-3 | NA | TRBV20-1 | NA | TGCAGTGCTTCCTACTCTGGAAACACCATATATTTT | CSASYSGNTIYF
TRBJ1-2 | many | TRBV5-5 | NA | TGTGCCAGCAGCTTGGAAGTATATTCTAACTATGGCTACACCTTC | CASSLEVYSNYGYTF
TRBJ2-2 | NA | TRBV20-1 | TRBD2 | TGCAGTGCTAGAGATTTTACTAGCGGAGACACCGGGGAGCTGTTTTTT | CSARDFTSGDTGELFF
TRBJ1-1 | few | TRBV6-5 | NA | TGTGCCAGCAGTCGCCTCCGCAGGGAAACTGAAGCTTTCTTT | CASSRLRRETEAFF
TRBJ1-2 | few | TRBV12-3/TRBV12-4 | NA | TGTGCCAGCACTCCCAGGAACTATGGCTACACCTTC | CASTPRNYGYTF
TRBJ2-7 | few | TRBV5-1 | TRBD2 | TGCGCCAGCAGCTTGGGGCCTCTAGCGGGAGACCCACGGTACTTC | CASSLGPLAGDPRYF
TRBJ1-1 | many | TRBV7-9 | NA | TGTGCCAGCAGGGCCGACAGTTCTACAACTGAAGCTTTCTTT | CASRADSSTTEAFF
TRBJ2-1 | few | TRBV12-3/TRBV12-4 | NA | TGTGCCAGCATCCTGCTGGATGAGCAGTTCTTC | CASILLDEQFF
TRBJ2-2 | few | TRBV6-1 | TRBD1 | TGTGCCAGCCACGTAACAGGGGTGGTCACCGGGGAGCTGTTTTTT | CASHVTGVVTGELFF
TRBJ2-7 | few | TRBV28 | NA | TGTGCCAGCAGGACAAGGAACTACGAGCAGTACTTC | CASRTRNYEQYF
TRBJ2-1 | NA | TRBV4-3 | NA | TGCGCCAGCAGCCAACATAGCGGACTCGGCTACAATGAGCAGTTCTTC | CASSQHSGLGYNEQFF
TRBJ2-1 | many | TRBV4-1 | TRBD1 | TGCGCCAGCAGCCCGGGACAGATCAATGAGCAGTTCTTC | CASSPGQINEQFF
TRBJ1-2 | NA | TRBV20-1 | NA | TGCAGTGCTAGAAAGACCGGGCTCCACGGTGGCTACACCTTC | CSARKTGLHGGYTF
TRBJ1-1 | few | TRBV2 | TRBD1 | TGTGCCAGCAGTGCCCGAAGGGACAGGCTGAACACTGAAGCTTTCTTT | CASSARRDRLNTEAFF
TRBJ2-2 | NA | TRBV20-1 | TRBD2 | TGCAGTGCTAGAGATGGGCTTCTAGCGGGGTCCGGGGAGCTGTTTTTT | CSARDGLLAGSGELFF
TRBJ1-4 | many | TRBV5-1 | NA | TGCGCCAGCAGGTTACAGGCAACTAATGAAAAACTGTTTTTT | CASRLQATNEKLFF
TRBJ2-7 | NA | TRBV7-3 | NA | TGTGCCAGCAGCCCAAGGAGCGGGTCCTACGAGCAGTACTTC | CASSPRSGSYEQYF
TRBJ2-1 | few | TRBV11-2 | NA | TGTGCCAGCAGCTTACCCTCTGTGGGCTACAATGAGCAGTTCTTC | CASSLPSVGYNEQFF
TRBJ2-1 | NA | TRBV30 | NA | TGTGCCTGGAGGTCAGGGGCGTCTGAGCAGTTCTTC | CAWRSGASEQFF
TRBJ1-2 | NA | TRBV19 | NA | TGTGCCAGTAGTATGGGGCGACAGCTTGTCAACTATGGCTACACCTTC | CASSMGRQLVNYGYTF
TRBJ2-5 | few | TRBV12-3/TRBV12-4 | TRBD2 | TGTGCCAGCAGCCCATGGCGGGGGGCTGTAGAGACCCAGTACTTC | CASSPWRGAVETQYF
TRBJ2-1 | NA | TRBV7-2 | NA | TGTGCCAGCAGCTTACTAGATTCCTACAATGAGCAGTTCTTC | CASSLLDSYNEQFF
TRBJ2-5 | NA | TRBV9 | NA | TGTGCCAGCGGGGGAGCTTCGGAGACCCAGTACTTC | CASGGASETQYF